The clone carrying this T cell receptor beta chain was counted a single time. The antigen is undetermined. Trimming removed 5 bases at V and 8 bases at J, with 13 bases between. The CDR3 totals 13 residues. CDR1 is KGHSH, CDR2 LQKENI, per germline. The source of the sample is a study of B cell selection in AIRE deficiency. The study's findings and limits: About 30% of healthy-shared Treg TCRbeta sequences appeared in patient Tconv cells. Shared Treg sequences were biased toward short CDR3s with few non-templated nucleotide insertions.

Conventional CD4 T cells were sorted as CD4+CD127+ cells. Some clones are missing from TCRdb's copy, which holds only in-frame ones; the method was immunoSEQ multiplex PCR. The data contain about 25,000 clones, less than 97% of them singletons. The rearrangement links TRBV18 to TRBJ2-4, with D perhaps assigned TRBD1 or TRBD2 (6 bases each). Sequenced input: CD4+CD127+ conventional T cells sorted from PBMCs. The sequence came from a human donor in good health. The CDR3 coding sequence is TGTGCCAGCTCAAGGCGGGACACTGACATTCAGTACTTC. As protein: CASSRRDTDIQYF.